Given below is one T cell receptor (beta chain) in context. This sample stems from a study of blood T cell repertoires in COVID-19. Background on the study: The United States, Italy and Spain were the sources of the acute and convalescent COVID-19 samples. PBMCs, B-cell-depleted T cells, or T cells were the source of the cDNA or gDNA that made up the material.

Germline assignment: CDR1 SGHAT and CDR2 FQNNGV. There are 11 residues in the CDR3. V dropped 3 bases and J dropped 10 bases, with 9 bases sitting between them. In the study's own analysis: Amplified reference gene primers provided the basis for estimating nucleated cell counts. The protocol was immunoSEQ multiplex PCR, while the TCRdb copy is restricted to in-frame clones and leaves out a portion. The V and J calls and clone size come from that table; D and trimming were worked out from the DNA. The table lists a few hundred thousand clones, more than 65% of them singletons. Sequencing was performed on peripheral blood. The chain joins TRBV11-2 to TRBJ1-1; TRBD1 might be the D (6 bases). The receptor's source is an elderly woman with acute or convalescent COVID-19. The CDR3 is CASSLGASAFF. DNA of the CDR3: TGTGCCAGCAGCTTGGGGGCATCAGCTTTCTTT.